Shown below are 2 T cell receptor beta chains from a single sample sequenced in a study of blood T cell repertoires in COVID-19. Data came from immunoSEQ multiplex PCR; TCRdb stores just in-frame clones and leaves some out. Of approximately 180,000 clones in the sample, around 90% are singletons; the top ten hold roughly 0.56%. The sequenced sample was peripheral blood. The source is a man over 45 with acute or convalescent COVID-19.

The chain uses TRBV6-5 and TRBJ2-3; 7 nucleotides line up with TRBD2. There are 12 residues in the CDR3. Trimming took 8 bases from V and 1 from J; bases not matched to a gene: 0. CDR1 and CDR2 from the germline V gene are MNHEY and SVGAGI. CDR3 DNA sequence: TGTGCCAGCGCGGGGGGCACAGATACGCAGTATTTT. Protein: CASAGGTDTQYF.

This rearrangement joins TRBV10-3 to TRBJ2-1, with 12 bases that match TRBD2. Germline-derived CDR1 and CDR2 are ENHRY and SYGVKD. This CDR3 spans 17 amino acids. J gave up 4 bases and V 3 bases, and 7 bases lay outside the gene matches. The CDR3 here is CAISDLRTSGAYNEQFF. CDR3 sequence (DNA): TGTGCCATCAGTGACCTTCGGACTAGCGGGGCATACAATGAGCAGTTCTTC.